The 19 T cell receptor beta chains listed next were all sequenced from one sample in a study of blood T cell repertoires in COVID-19. Clones were read by immunoSEQ multiplex PCR, and TCRdb kept only the in-frame ones, dropping some. The data show 99,000 or so clones, roughly 79% seen once. The sample was peripheral blood. These receptors originate from a man older than 75 with acute or convalescent COVID-19.

The chain couples TRBV7-9 to TRBJ2-7; TRBD2 is a possible D gene (6 bases). This CDR3 region has 15 residues. V lost 1 base, J lost 4 bases, and 14 bases lay in between. Germline V gives CDR1 SEHNR, CDR2 FQNEAQ (reference sequence). In DNA, the CDR3 is TGTGCCAGCAGCTTAGGAACCAAGGGGAGGTACGAGCAGTACTTC. Its translation is CASSLGTKGRYEQYF.

This clone was seen a handful of times. The chain uses TRBV18 and TRBJ2-7, with TRBD2 matching 7 bases. V was pared by 4 bases and J by 5 bases, with 5 bases of the junction left unmatched. Per the germline V gene, CDR1 is KGHSH and CDR2 is LQKENI. The CDR3 loop spans 13 amino acids. The DNA of the CDR3 is TGTGCCAGCTCACGGAGCGGGACCGACGAGCAGTACTTC. Its translation is CASSRSGTDEQYF.

This chain joins TRBV10-3 and TRBJ1-4; possible D gene TRBD1, 6 bases. CDR1 and CDR2 from the germline V gene are ENHRY and SYGVKD. This CDR3 region has 15 residues. V was trimmed by 4 bases and J by 8 bases, leaving 17 bases between them. CDR3 sequence: CAISAQQGEDEKLFF. CDR3 sequence (DNA): TGTGCCATCAGTGCCCAACAGGGAGAAGACGAAAAACTGTTTTTT.

This clone was detected a few times. The rearrangement uses TRBV27 and TRBJ2-1; tentative D call: TRBD2 (6 bases). Trimming stripped 0 bases from V and 5 bases from J, with 17 bases between. Germline assignment: CDR1 MNHEY and CDR2 SMNVEV (reference sequence). This CDR3 spans 17 amino acids. CDR3 protein: CASSLSRTSSLHNEQFF. CDR3 coding DNA: TGTGCCAGCAGTTTATCCCGTACTAGCTCCCTACACAATGAGCAGTTCTTC.

The V gene is TRBV7-3, the J gene TRBJ2-1; 7 nucleotides align to TRBD2. This CDR3 region has 14 residues. Germline V gene sequence: CDR1 SGHTA, CDR2 FQGTGA. Unmatched junction bases numbered 1, after V lost 3 bases and J lost 2 bases. CDR3: CASSLSGTYNEQFF. The DNA of the CDR3 is TGTGCCAGCAGCTTGAGCGGGACCTACAATGAGCAGTTCTTC.

The J gene is TRBJ2-7, the V gene TRBV9, with D possibly being TRBD2 (6 bases). The CDR3 totals 18 residues. The V end was cut by 0 bases, the J end by 1 base, with 20 bases between. In germline, CDR1 is SGDLS, CDR2 YYNGEE. CDR3 loop: CASSVAPTNFGTSYEQYF. CDR3 nucleotides: TGTGCCAGCAGCGTAGCACCTACCAACTTCGGGACTTCCTACGAGCAGTACTTC.

In regard to this clone: Other DNA sequences of this sample code for an identical CDR3. The rearrangement uses TRBV9 and TRBJ2-1, with 8 bases lining up with TRBD2. The CDR3 extends over 15 amino acids. Germline trimming cut 2 bases from V and 0 bases from J; bases unmatched to any gene: 1. Looked up from germline, CDR1 is SGDLS and CDR2 is YYNGEE. The CDR3 DNA sequence: TGTGCCAGCAGCGTGAGCGGGAGCTCCTACAATGAGCAGTTCTTC. Translated, it gives CASSVSGSSYNEQFF.

This clone has just a few counts. The V call is TRBV29-1, the J call TRBJ2-3, with D maybe TRBD2 (7 bases). Germline V gene data show CDR1 as SQVTM and CDR2 as ANQGSEA. There are 17 residues in the CDR3. Trimming took off 1 base at V and 3 bases at J, with 20 bases between the two ends. The CDR3 reads CSVEGGGRGGSTDTQYF. CDR3 sequence (DNA): TGCAGCGTTGAAGGCGGGGGCAGGGGAGGGAGTACAGATACGCAGTATTTT.

This clone appeared a single time. The rearrangement uses TRBV12-3 or TRBV12-4 and TRBJ1-4, with D uncertain. CDR3 length: 13 amino acids. The V end was cut by 3 bases, the J end by 4 bases, with 6 bases between. The CDR3 region is CASSFNSNEKLFF. CDR3 sequence (DNA): TGTGCCAGCAGTTTTAACAGTAATGAAAAACTGTTTTTT.

The genes are TRBV20-1 and TRBJ2-7; D unresolved. V lost 6 bases to trimming and J lost 11 bases, with 17 bases between them. The CDR3 contains 11 residues. Germline V lookup: CDR1 DFQATT, CDR2 SNEGSKA (reference sequence). This chain's CDR3 is CSAKRSITEYF. The CDR3 coding sequence is TGCAGTGCCAAGCGCTCTATAACGGAGTACTTC.

The CDR3 DNA reads as TGTGCCAGCGGTCGAACGGACCAAGAGACCCAGTACTTC. This gives the protein CASGRTDQETQYF. This sequence joins TRBV2 and TRBJ2-5; D remains unclear. V was cut by 8 bases and J by 0 bases, with 10 bases left in between. The CDR3 is 13 residues long. CDR1 is SNHLY, CDR2 FYNNEI, per germline.

The chain's CDR3 is CASSSQGDLYEQYF. The CDR3 nucleotides are TGTGCCAGCAGTTCACAGGGGGACCTCTACGAGCAGTACTTC. The chain is built from TRBV28 and TRBJ2-7; 8 positions match TRBD1. V was clipped by 4 bases and J by 3 bases; unmatched bases: 5. The CDR3 extends over 14 amino acids. CDR1 and CDR2 from the germline V gene are MDHEN and SYDVKM.

This chain uses TRBV19 with TRBJ2-1; D perhaps matches TRBD2 (5 bases). Trimming took off 1 base at V and 6 bases at J, with 10 bases between the two ends. This CDR3 has 14 amino acids. CDR1 is LNHDA, CDR2 SQIVND, per germline (reference sequence). DNA of the CDR3: TGTGCCAGTAGTATAGTCGCTAGCTCCAATGAGCAGTTCTTC. This codes for CASSIVASSNEQFF.

This chain joins TRBV29-1 and TRBJ1-5; 7 nucleotides match TRBD1. The CDR3 extends over 12 amino acids. Unmatched junction bases numbered 4, after V lost 4 bases and J lost 7 bases. Germline assignment: CDR1 SQVTM and CDR2 ANQGSEA. For the CDR3, the DNA is TGCAGCGTTGTCGACAGGGACCAGCCCCAGCATTTT. It codes for CSVVDRDQPQHF.

The chain links TRBV18 to TRBJ1-2; 9 bases match TRBD1. V lost 3 bases and J lost 7; bases outside the gene matches: 6. Germline CDR1 is KGHSH and CDR2 is LQKENI. The CDR3 covers 14 residues. The CDR3 here is CASSPDRGEGGYTF. The DNA for the CDR3 is TGTGCCAGCTCACCGGACAGGGGCGAGGGTGGCTACACCTTC.

The gene calls are TRBV13 and TRBJ2-2; 13 nucleotides align to TRBD2. In germline, CDR1 is PRHDT, CDR2 FYEKMQ (reference sequence). This CDR3 comprises 17 residues. J was trimmed by 5 bases and V by 4 bases; bases with no gene match: 7. CDR3 coding DNA: TGTGCCAGCAGCTCCGGACTAGCGGGAGTTAGAACCGGGGAGCTGTTTTTT. Protein: CASSSGLAGVRTGELFF.

The chain links TRBV11-3 to TRBJ2-3; 9 nucleotides match TRBD1. The CDR3 runs 15 residues. V trimming: 0 bases; J trimming: 4 bases; junction bases outside the gene matches: 2. From germline, CDR1 is SGHNT and CDR2 YENEEA. Written as DNA, the CDR3 is TGTGCCAGCAGCTTAGACGGGACAGGGTCAGATACGCAGTATTTT. Protein sequence: CASSLDGTGSDTQYF.

This clone has only a few counts. The J gene is TRBJ2-5, the V gene TRBV3-1 (or the pseudogene TRBV3-2); TRBD1 agrees at 8 bases. Trimming at V came to 2 bases and at J to 1 base, leaving 3 bases not matched to a gene. Germline V lookup: CDR1 LGHDT, CDR2 YNNKEL (reference sequence). The CDR3 is 15 amino acids. In nucleotides, the CDR3 is TGTGCCAGCAGCCAACTCAGGGGGCCCCAAGAGACCCAGTACTTC. It encodes CASSQLRGPQETQYF.

The chain couples TRBV18 to TRBJ1-6; 9 nucleotides match TRBD1. Germline loops: CDR1 KGHSH, CDR2 LQKENI. The CDR3 spans 14 residues. V shed 5 bases and J 9 bases; nucleotides not matched to a gene: 5. DNA for the CDR3: TGTGCCAGCTCAGAGACGACAGGGGGTTCACCCCTCCACTTT. Amino acid sequence: CASSETTGGSPLHF.